The clone carrying this T cell receptor beta chain was observed a few times. Its antigen is undetermined. The investigators reverse transcribed all of the isolated RNA, so they sequenced expressed TCRB transcripts. The method was immunoSEQ multiplex PCR; TCRdb's version includes in-frame clones alone and lacks a portion of them. The sample lists 200,000 to 300,000 clones, roughly 20% occurring once. The data belong to a study of beta chain features in type 1 diabetes. As for the study in general: Similarity in age, gender and cell yields was seen between patients and healthy donors. Researchers looked at roughly 110 million sorted cells across all samples. Study observations and caveats: Shorter TCRB CDR3s, moderately but significantly so, marked every one of the four CD4+ subsets in Type 1 diabetes patients.

V lost 6 bases, J lost 6 bases, and 7 bases stayed unmatched. Per germline, CDR1 ENHRY and CDR2 SYGVKD. CDR3 length equals 13 residues. This clonotype originated in a woman between 40 and 55 years old with type 1 diabetes. The source material was naive CD4+ T cells from blood. This chain joins TRBV10-3 and TRBJ2-7; 8 nucleotides agree with TRBD1. The CDR3 coding sequence is TGTGCCATCAGGCTGACAGGGGCAGCCGAGCAGTACTTC. Amino acid sequence: CAIRLTGAAEQYF.